The sequence of this TCR beta chain was determined in a study of Ad26.COV2.S vaccination and SARS-CoV-2 variants. Study overall: The Ad26.COV2.S arm of the COV1001 trial was where the donor was placed. Study findings and constraints: The analyses of TCR breadth and depth may have understated the size of total T cell responses.

V lost 4 bases to trimming and J lost 11 bases; unmatched junction nucleotides: 11. The CDR3 loop spans 15 amino acids. CDR1 is SGHVS, CDR2 FNYEAQ, per germline. Remarks on this clone: What it recognizes is unknown.

Regarding treatment: around 19 received Ad26.COV2.S at low or high dose, single or two shots; 5 received placebo; per-sample allocation not given. Sample collection was performed on day 63 after the first vaccine or placebo injection. Participants' vaccine, an Ad26 vector, delivered Wuhan-strain SARS-CoV-2 spike. Libraries were prepared by immunoSEQ multiplex PCR; TCRdb keeps only in-frame clonotypes and omits some of them. The table records about 320,000 clones, about 86% of them present only once. The material was peripheral blood, obtained in a trial of Ad26.COV2.S vaccine versus placebo. The V gene is TRBV7-6, the J gene TRBJ1-5, with 10 bases identical to TRBD1. This TCR came from a person aged 18 to 59 who received the Ad26.COV2.S COVID-19 vaccine or a placebo. CDR3 DNA: TGTGCCAGCAGCTGCTACAGGACAGGGGGTCTATCCCAGCATTTT. It translates to CASSCYRTGGLSQHF.